The 18 T cell receptor beta chains below were found in one sample sequenced in a study of cytomegalovirus exposure and HLA in healthy donors. Primers for the PCR totalled 60 Vbeta and 13 Jbeta. Sequencing used immunoSEQ multiplex PCR; TCRdb keeps in-frame clones, though not all of them. The data hold 150,000 to 200,000 clones, with 55% to 65% observed a single time. The sequencing sample was made of PBMCs. The receptor source for this set is a man aged 40-49 years in good health and CMV-seronegative.

The chain couples TRBV20-1 to TRBJ1-3; D is unclear. CDR1 is DFQATT and CDR2 is SNEGSKA in the germline V gene (reference sequence). V shed 4 bases and J shed 3 bases, with 4 bases lying between them. This CDR3 has 11 residues. The CDR3 region has the DNA TGCAGTGCTACGTATGGAAACACCATATATTTT. This gives the protein CSATYGNTIYF.

This clone was seen only a few times. The DNA of the CDR3 is TGCGCCAGCAGCCAACCGGGCGGGGGAGCGTCTCGGACGCAGTATTTT. Amino acid sequence: CASSQPGGGASRTQYF. The chain employs TRBV4-1 and TRBJ2-3; 7 bases agree with TRBD2. Trimming took 2 bases from V and 9 from J; bases not matched to a gene: 14. The CDR3 runs 16 residues. Germline V gene lookup returns CDR1 MGHRA and CDR2 YSYEKL.

This rearrangement joins TRBV5-6 to TRBJ1-2, with 7 bases that match TRBD1. J gave up 8 bases and V 4 bases, and 20 bases lay outside the gene matches. The CDR3 spans 17 residues. CDR1 and CDR2 from the germline V gene are SGHDT and YYEEEE. CDR3 residues: CASSPRGRYFQGDGYTF. CDR3 coding DNA: TGTGCCAGCAGCCCCCGGGGCAGATATTTCCAGGGGGACGGCTACACCTTC.

V is TRBV7-9 and J is TRBJ2-3, with D perhaps matching TRBD2 (5 bases). Germline CDR1 is SEHNR and CDR2 is FQNEAQ (reference sequence). There are 15 residues in the CDR3. The V end lost 4 bases, the J end lost 0 bases, and 11 bases lay between the germline ends. The CDR3 is CASSSSSGSTDTQYF. In DNA, the CDR3 is TGTGCCAGCAGCTCGTCGAGCGGCAGCACAGATACGCAGTATTTT.

The chain uses TRBV27 and TRBJ2-1; the match to TRBD1 covers 10 bases. Germline V gene sequence: CDR1 MNHEY, CDR2 SMNVEV (reference sequence). Trimming cost V 7 bases and J 9 bases; bases outside gene matches: 6. The CDR3 totals 13 residues. CDR3 nucleotide sequence: TGTGCCAGCACCGTGACAGGGGGCAGTGAGCAGTTCTTC. Its protein product is CASTVTGGSEQFF.

The rearrangement uses TRBV30 and TRBJ1-5; D perhaps matches TRBD1 (6 bases). This CDR3 is built from 15 residues. The ends were cut back, 2 bases at V and 9 bases at J, with 20 bases in the middle. Germline CDR1 is GTSNPN and CDR2 is SVGIG (reference sequence). The CDR3 sequence: CAWSSGTFGSGPQHF. The CDR3 region has the DNA TGTGCCTGGAGTAGCGGGACATTTGGCAGTGGGCCCCAGCATTTT.

The chain is built from TRBV27 and TRBJ2-1, with D unclear. This CDR3 has 15 amino acids. The ends were cut back, 3 bases at V and 0 bases at J, with 9 bases in the middle. Germline CDR1 is MNHEY and CDR2 is SMNVEV (reference sequence). In DNA, the CDR3 is TGTGCCAGCAGTTTGGCCACCAGCTCCTACAATGAGCAGTTCTTC. Its translation: CASSLATSSYNEQFF.

This chain links TRBV30 with TRBJ2-5, with a weak D call TRBD1 (6 bases). V lost 3 bases, J lost 1 base, and 12 bases lay in between. The CDR3 has 14 residues. Germline values: CDR1 GTSNPN, CDR2 SVGIG (reference sequence). CDR3 region: CAWRGDNVQETQYF. Written as DNA, the CDR3 is TGTGCCTGGAGAGGGGACAATGTCCAAGAGACCCAGTACTTC.

This rearrangement joins TRBV6-1 to TRBJ1-4; D is undetermined. The CDR3 has 14 residues. Trimming took off 1 base at V and 8 bases at J, with 11 bases between the two ends. The germline gives CDR1 MNHNS, CDR2 SASEGT. As DNA, the CDR3 is TGTGCCAGCAGTGAAGAGGCAGGTCTGGAAAAACTGTTTTTT. Translated, it gives CASSEEAGLEKLFF.

J is TRBJ1-2 and V is TRBV10-3; the match to TRBD1 covers 7 bases. This CDR3 region has 11 residues. Trimming cost V 9 bases and J 4 bases; bases outside gene matches: 2. The germline V gene has CDR1 ENHRY and CDR2 SYGVKD. CDR3 region: CAIQGGYGYTF. The CDR3 DNA sequence: TGTGCCATTCAGGGGGGCTATGGCTACACCTTC.

This CDR3 reads CASSQGQRTNYGYTF. CDR3 sequence (DNA): TGTGCCAGCAGCCAGGGACAGAGAACTAACTATGGCTACACCTTC. J is TRBJ1-2 and V is TRBV7-2, with 7 bases lining up with TRBD1. Looked up from germline, CDR1 is SGHTA and CDR2 is FQGNSA. The CDR3 covers 15 residues. The V segment lost 5 bases and the J segment 0 bases; nucleotides outside the gene matches: 6.

The chain joins TRBV5-6 to TRBJ2-7; D is possibly TRBD2 (5 bases). CDR1 SGHDT and CDR2 YYEEEE come from the germline V gene. V shed 0 bases and J shed 0 bases, with 7 bases lying between them. The CDR3 extends over 14 amino acids. DNA of the CDR3: TGTGCCAGCAGCTTGGCGGGGAGCTCCTACGAGCAGTACTTC. Encoded protein: CASSLAGSSYEQYF.

The genes are TRBV6-6 and TRBJ2-2; 8 bases map to TRBD2. Germline V lookup: CDR1 MNHNY, CDR2 SVGAGI (reference sequence). The junction had 15 bases not matched to a gene; V was cut back by 9 bases and J by 9 bases. The CDR3 has 15 residues. The CDR3 loop reads CARPCSSGGTRELFF. CDR3 in DNA: TGTGCCAGACCTTGTTCCAGCGGGGGTACCCGGGAGCTGTTTTTT.

The chain carries TRBV6-1 and TRBJ1-2, with unresolved D. With 9 bases removed from V and 1 base from J, the gap between germline ends came to 6 bases. There are 11 residues in the CDR3. CDR1 and CDR2 (germline): MNHNS, SASEGT. The CDR3 DNA sequence: TGTGCCAGTACAGTTAACTATGGCTACACCTTC. Translation: CASTVNYGYTF.

V gene TRBV9 combines with J gene TRBJ1-6, with 9 bases matching TRBD1. CDR1 and CDR2 from the germline V gene are SGDLS and YYNGEE. CDR3 length equals 15 residues. Germline trimming cut 3 bases from V and 7 bases from J; bases unmatched to any gene: 5. CDR3 sequence: CASSGAGTGNSPLHF. DNA of the CDR3: TGTGCCAGCAGCGGCGCCGGGACAGGGAATTCACCCCTCCACTTT.

CDR3 sequence (DNA): TGTGCCAGCAGCCCGGGACAGGGGGAAGCTTTCTTT. This gives the protein CASSPGQGEAFF. The genes are TRBV7-9 and TRBJ1-1, with 10 positions matching TRBD1. There are 12 residues in the CDR3. The trim removed 5 bases at V and 8 bases at J, leaving 2 bases unmatched. The germline CDR1 and CDR2 sequences are SEHNR and FQNEAQ (reference sequence).

The chain is built from TRBV2 and TRBJ2-3, with D maybe TRBD2 (6 bases). Trimming shortened V by 6 bases and J by 6 bases, and 13 bases separated the two germline ends. This CDR3 is built from 13 residues. Germline V CDR1 and CDR2: SNHLY, FYNNEI. CDR3 bases: TGTGCCAGCAGATCCGGGACTGGGGATACGCAGTATTTT. Translated: CASRSGTGDTQYF.

This clone showed up just a few times. The chain joins TRBV5-4 to TRBJ2-7; 15 bases align to TRBD2. Germline loops: CDR1 SGHNT, CDR2 YYREEE (reference sequence). V lost 3 bases to trimming and J lost 0 bases; unmatched junction nucleotides: 4. The CDR3 runs to 17 residues. The CDR3 sequence is CASSSGTSGRSSYEQYF. CDR3 DNA sequence: TGTGCCAGCAGCTCCGGGACTAGCGGGAGGAGCTCCTACGAGCAGTACTTC.